Following are 9 T cell receptor beta chains from one sample sequenced in a study of brain T cells in children with intractable seizures. Produced via immunoSEQ multiplex PCR; TCRdb's table is partial and in-frame only. The table includes roughly 80,000 clones, about 92% detected once. Sequenced material: peripheral blood, taken at surgery. These receptors were taken from a boy under three years old with tuberous sclerosis and intractable seizures.

This chain connects TRBV27 to TRBJ2-1; D might be TRBD1 or TRBD2, each matching 5 bases. Trimming shortened V by 2 bases and J by 10 bases, and 12 bases separated the two germline ends. This CDR3 has 13 amino acids. The germline CDR1 and CDR2 sequences are MNHEY and SMNVEV (reference sequence). CDR3 nucleotide sequence: TGTGCCAGCAGTTTAAGGGGACCAAGGGAGCAGTTCTTC. It is translated as CASSLRGPREQFF.

The chain is built from TRBV28 and TRBJ1-5; D remains ambiguous. The germline V gene has CDR1 MDHEN and CDR2 SYDVKM. CDR3 length: 12 amino acids. The V end lost 3 bases, the J end lost 6 bases, and 6 bases lay between the germline ends. The CDR3 nucleotides are TGTGCCAGCAGTTTGAGTGGTCAGCCCCAGCATTTT. Translating gives CASSLSGQPQHF.

The chain has TRBV4-2 and TRBJ2-7; 9 bases are shared with TRBD2. Trimming cost V 2 bases and J 2 bases; bases outside gene matches: 10. Germline-derived CDR1 and CDR2 are LGHNA and YNFKEQ. CDR3 length: 17 amino acids. The CDR3 DNA follows: TGTGCCAGCAGCCAATATCTGGCGGGAGGGCCCGCCTACGAGCAGTACTTC. It codes for CASSQYLAGGPAYEQYF.

This clone came up once. V usage is TRBV5-1 and J usage is TRBJ1-4; D ambiguous. The CDR3 extends over 15 amino acids. Deletions cut 2 bases from V and 0 bases from J, with 8 bases between. CDR1 and CDR2 from the germline V gene are SGHRS and YFSETQ. The CDR3 is CASSFSSATNEKLFF. As DNA, the CDR3 is TGCGCCAGCAGCTTCTCATCAGCAACTAATGAAAAACTGTTTTTT.

CDR3 DNA: TGTGCCAGCAGCCTTAGTTCCTTCTCAGATACGCAGTATTTT. Protein sequence: CASSLSSFSDTQYF. The rearrangement joins TRBV5-6 to TRBJ2-3; D is undetermined. The germline gives CDR1 SGHDT, CDR2 YYEEEE. Trimming took off 4 bases at V and 4 bases at J, with 13 bases between the two ends. The CDR3 spans 14 residues.

The genes are TRBV6-1 and TRBJ2-3; D gene unclear. Deletions cut 3 bases from V and 6 bases from J, with 16 bases between. This CDR3 is 15 amino acids long. Germline loops: CDR1 MNHNS, CDR2 SASEGT. The CDR3 DNA reads as TGTGCCAGCAGTGATGCCGGCTTTCAGGCGGATACGCAGTATTTT. Translating it yields CASSDAGFQADTQYF.

V and J are TRBV9 and TRBJ2-7; D is uncertain. Germline lookup yields CDR1 SGDLS and CDR2 YYNGEE. V was trimmed by 4 bases and J by 1 base, leaving 9 bases between them. CDR3 length: 13 residues. The CDR3 bases are TGTGCCAGCAGCCCCCCTTGGTCCTACGAGCAGTACTTC. This encodes CASSPPWSYEQYF.

The V and J genes are TRBV4-1 and TRBJ1-1; D is uncertain. CDR3 length equals 14 residues. Per the germline V gene, CDR1 is MGHRA and CDR2 is YSYEKL. Trimming shortened V by 1 base and J by 1 base, and 7 bases separated the two germline ends. The DNA of the CDR3 is TGCGCCAGCAGCCAAGTTAGGTCGAACACTGAAGCTTTCTTT. Translated: CASSQVRSNTEAFF.

This rearrangement joins TRBV1 to TRBJ1-1; the D call TRBD1 from the table was never checked on the DNA. TRBV1 is marked as a pseudogene. This CDR3 has 15 amino acids. Written as DNA, the CDR3 is TGCACCAGCAGCCAAGATCGGGTGGGGCAGGGGGAAGCTTTCTTT. It codes for CTSSQDRVGQGEAFF.